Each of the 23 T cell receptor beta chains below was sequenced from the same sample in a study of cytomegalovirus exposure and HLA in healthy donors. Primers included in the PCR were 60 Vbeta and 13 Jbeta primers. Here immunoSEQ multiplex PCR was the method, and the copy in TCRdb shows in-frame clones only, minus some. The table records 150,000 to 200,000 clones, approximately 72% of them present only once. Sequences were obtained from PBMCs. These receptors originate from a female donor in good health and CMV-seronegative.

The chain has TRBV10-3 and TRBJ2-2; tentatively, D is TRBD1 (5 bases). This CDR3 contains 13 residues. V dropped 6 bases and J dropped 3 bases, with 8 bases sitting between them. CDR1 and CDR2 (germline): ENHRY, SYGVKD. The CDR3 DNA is TGTGCCATCAGCCCCAGGGACACCGGGGAGCTGTTTTTT. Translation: CAISPRDTGELFF.

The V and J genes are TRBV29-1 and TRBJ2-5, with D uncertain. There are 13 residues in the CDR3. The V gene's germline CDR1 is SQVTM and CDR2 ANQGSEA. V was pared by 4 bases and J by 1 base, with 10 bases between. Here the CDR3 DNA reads TGCAGCGTTGCCCCGCGTCTCCAAGAGACCCAGTACTTC. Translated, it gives CSVAPRLQETQYF.

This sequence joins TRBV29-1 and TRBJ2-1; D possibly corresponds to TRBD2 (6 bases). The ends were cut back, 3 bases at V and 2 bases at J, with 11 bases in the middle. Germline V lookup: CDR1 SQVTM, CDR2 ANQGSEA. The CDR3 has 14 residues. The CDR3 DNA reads TGCAGCGTTGAGCCACTAGCAGCCTACAATGAGCAGTTCTTC. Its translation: CSVEPLAAYNEQFF.

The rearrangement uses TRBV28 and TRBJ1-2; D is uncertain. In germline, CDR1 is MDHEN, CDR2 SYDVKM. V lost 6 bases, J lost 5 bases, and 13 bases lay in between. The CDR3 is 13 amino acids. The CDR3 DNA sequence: TGTGCCAGCAGGCTATCGTCCCCGTATGGCTACACCTTC. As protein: CASRLSSPYGYTF.

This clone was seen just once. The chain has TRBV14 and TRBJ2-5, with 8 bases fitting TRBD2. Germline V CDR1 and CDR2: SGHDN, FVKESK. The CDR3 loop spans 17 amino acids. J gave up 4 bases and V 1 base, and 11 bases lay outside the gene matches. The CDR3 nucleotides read TGTGCCAGCAGCCAAGCCGTAGCGGGAATGGGAGGAGAGACCCAGTACTTC. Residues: CASSQAVAGMGGETQYF.

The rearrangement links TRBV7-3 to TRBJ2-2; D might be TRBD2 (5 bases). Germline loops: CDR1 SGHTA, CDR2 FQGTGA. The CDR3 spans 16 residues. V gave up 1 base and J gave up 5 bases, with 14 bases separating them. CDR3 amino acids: CASSLMASRGTGELFF. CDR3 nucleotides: TGTGCCAGCAGCTTAATGGCGTCCCGGGGTACCGGGGAGCTGTTTTTT.

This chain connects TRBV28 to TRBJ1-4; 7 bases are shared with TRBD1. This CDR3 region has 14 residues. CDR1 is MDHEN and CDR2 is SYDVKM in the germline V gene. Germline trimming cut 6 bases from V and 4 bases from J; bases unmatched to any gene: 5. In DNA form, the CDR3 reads TGTGCCAGCAGAACCCCAGGGGGTAATGAAAAACTGTTTTTT. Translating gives CASRTPGGNEKLFF.

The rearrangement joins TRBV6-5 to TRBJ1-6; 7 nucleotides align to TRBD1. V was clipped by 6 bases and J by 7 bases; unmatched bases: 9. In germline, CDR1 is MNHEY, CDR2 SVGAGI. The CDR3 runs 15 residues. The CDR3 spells CASSRNRGRNSPLHF. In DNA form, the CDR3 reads TGTGCCAGCAGCCGTAACAGGGGCCGCAATTCACCCCTCCACTTT.

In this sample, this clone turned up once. CDR3 protein: CASSLGGPTYEQYF. DNA for the CDR3: TGCGCCAGCAGCTTAGGAGGGCCGACATACGAGCAGTACTTC. The chain combines TRBV5-1 with TRBJ2-7, with TRBD2 as a possible D gene (6 bases). V lost 2 bases, J lost 4 bases, and 13 bases lay in between. The CDR3 is 14 amino acids. CDR1 is SGHRS, CDR2 YFSETQ, per germline.

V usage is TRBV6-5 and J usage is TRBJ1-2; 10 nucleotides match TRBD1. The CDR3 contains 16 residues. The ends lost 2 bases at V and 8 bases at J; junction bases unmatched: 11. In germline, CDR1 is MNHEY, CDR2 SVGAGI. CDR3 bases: TGTGCCAGCAGTTACCTACCCCGACAGGGGGCACGGGGCTACACCTTC. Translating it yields CASSYLPRQGARGYTF.

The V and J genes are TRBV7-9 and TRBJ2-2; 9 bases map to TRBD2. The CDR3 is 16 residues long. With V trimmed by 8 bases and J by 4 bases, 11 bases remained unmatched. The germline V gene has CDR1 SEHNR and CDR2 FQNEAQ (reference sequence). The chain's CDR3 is CASLIGLAGPTGELFF. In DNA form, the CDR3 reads TGTGCCAGCTTAATCGGGCTAGCGGGACCCACCGGGGAGCTGTTTTTT.

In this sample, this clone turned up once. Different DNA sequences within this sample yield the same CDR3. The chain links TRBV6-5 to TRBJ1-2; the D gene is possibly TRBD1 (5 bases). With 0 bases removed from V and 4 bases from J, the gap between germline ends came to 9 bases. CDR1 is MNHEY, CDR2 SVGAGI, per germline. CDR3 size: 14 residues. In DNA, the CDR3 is TGTGCCAGCAGTTACTCGGGCGGGGGCTATGGCTACACCTTC. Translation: CASSYSGGGYGYTF.

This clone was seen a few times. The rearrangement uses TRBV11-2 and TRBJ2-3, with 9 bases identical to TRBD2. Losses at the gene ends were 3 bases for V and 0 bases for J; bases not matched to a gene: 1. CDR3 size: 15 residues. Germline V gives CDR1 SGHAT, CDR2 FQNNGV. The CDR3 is CASSFSGSSTDTQYF. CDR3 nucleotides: TGTGCCAGCAGCTTTAGCGGGAGTAGCACAGATACGCAGTATTTT.

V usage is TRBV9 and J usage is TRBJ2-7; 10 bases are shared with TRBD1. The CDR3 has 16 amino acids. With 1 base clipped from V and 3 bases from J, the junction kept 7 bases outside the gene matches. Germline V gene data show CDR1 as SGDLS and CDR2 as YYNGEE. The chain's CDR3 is CASSVSRQGADYEQYF. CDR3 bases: TGTGCCAGCAGCGTATCGCGACAGGGGGCTGACTACGAGCAGTACTTC.

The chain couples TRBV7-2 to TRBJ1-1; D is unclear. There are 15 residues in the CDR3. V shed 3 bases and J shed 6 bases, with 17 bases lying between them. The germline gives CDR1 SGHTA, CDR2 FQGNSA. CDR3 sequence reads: CASSFGQLRSAEAFF. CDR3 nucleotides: TGTGCCAGCAGCTTTGGCCAACTTCGGAGTGCTGAAGCTTTCTTT.

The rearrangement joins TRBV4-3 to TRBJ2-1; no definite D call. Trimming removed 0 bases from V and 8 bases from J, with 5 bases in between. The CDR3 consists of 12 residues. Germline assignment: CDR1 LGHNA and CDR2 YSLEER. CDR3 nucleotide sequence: TGCGCCAGCAGCCAAGAGTCATATGAGCAGTTCTTC. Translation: CASSQESYEQFF.

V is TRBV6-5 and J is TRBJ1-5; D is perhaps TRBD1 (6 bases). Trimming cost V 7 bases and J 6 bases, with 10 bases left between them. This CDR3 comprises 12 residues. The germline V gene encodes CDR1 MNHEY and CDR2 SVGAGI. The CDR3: CASTTGTQPQHF. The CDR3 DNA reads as TGTGCCAGCACCACAGGGACTCAGCCCCAGCATTTT.

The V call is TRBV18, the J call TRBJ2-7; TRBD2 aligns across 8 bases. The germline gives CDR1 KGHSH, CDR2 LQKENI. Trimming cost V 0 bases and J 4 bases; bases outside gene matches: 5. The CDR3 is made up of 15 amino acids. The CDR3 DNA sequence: TGTGCCAGCTCACCACCGTCGGGACTAGTTTACGAGCAGTACTTC. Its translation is CASSPPSGLVYEQYF.

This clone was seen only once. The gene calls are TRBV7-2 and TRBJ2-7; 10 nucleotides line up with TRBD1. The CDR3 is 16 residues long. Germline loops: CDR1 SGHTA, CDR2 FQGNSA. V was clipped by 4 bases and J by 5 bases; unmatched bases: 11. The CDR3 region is CASSSRRQGAGHEQYF. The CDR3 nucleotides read TGTGCCAGCAGCTCGAGGAGACAGGGGGCCGGGCACGAGCAGTACTTC. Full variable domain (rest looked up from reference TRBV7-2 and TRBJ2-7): GAGVSQSPSNKVTEKGKDVELRCDPISGHTALYWYRQSLGQGLEFLIYFQGNSAPDKSGLPSDRFSAERTGGSVSTLTIQRTQQEDSAVYLCASSSRRQGAGHEQYFGPGTRLTVT.

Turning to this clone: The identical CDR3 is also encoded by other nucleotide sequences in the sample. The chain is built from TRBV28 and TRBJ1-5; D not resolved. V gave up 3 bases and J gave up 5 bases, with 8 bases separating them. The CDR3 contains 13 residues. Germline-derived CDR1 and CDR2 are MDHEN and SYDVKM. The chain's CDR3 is CASSFSTHQPQHF. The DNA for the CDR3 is TGTGCCAGCAGTTTTTCTACCCATCAGCCCCAGCATTTT.

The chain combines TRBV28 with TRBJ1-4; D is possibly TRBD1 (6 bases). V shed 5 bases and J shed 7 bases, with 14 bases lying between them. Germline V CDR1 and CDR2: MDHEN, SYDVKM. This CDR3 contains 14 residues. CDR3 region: CASSTPGATEKLFF. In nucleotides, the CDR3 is TGTGCCAGCAGTACTCCAGGGGCGACTGAAAAACTGTTTTTT. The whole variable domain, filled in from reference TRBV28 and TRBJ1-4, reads DVKVTQSSRYLVKRTGEKVFLECVQDMDHENMFWYRQDPGLGLRLIYFSYDVKMKEKGDIPEGYSVSREKKERFSLILESASTNQTSMYLCASSTPGATEKLFFGSGTQLSVL.

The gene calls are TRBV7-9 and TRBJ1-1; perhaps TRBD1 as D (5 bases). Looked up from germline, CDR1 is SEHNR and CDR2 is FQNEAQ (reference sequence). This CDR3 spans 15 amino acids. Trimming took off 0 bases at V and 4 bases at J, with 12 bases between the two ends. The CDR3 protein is CASSLAGRGGTEAFF. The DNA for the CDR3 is TGTGCCAGCAGCTTAGCCGGGAGGGGAGGCACTGAAGCTTTCTTT.

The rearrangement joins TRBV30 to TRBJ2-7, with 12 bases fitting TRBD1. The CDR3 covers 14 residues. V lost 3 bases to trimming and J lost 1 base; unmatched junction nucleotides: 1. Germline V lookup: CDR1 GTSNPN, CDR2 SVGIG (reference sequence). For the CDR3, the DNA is TGTGCCTGGAGGGGACAGGGGGCTTCCTACGAGCAGTACTTC. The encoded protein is CAWRGQGASYEQYF.